This T cell receptor (beta chain) was identified during a study of blood T cell repertoires in COVID-19. Repertoires were generated with immunoSEQ multiplex PCR, while TCRdb's copy carries only in-frame clones and drops some. The table records around 50,000 clones, roughly 87% of them present only once. Germline assignment: CDR1 SGHTA and CDR2 FQGNSA. Trimming cost V 5 bases and J 5 bases; bases outside gene matches: 11. The CDR3 contains 16 residues. The sequenced sample was peripheral blood. The clonotype was recovered from a woman aged 55-75 years with acute or convalescent COVID-19. V usage is TRBV7-2 and J usage is TRBJ2-3, with 9 bases that match TRBD2. The CDR3 loop reads CASSPSAGGLVDTQYF. In DNA, the CDR3 is TGTGCCAGCAGCCCAAGCGCGGGGGGGCTTGTAGATACGCAGTATTTT.